These T cell receptor beta chains were read from a single sample in a study of T cells in Graves' hyperthyroidism and ophthalmopathy. TCRdb ran MiXCR on the multiplex PCR reads and lists one entry per CDR3 protein. The sample consists of 150,000 or so distinct CDR3 sequences, around 21% of them appearing once. The sample was blood. Receptor source: a woman aged 45-65 years with Graves' hyperthyroidism that later progressed to Graves' ophthalmopathy. The CDR3 runs from the conserved cysteine through the conserved F or W. The D gene is left open where the match is weak. Clone size, where shown, is once, few, many, or a class for clones that have expanded.

clone size	V gene	D gene	J gene	CDR3 DNA	CDR3 protein
many	TRBV20-1	-	TRBJ1-1	TGCAGTGCCAAGGGGGGGACGCTTCACACTGAAGCTTTCTTT	CSAKGGTLHTEAFF
many	TRBV2	-	TRBJ2-1	TGTGCCAGCAGTGAGAACAGAGAGCGTGGCAATGAGCAGTTCTTC	CASSENRERGNEQFF
many	TRBV7-2	-	TRBJ2-7	TGTGCCAGCAGCTTAACAAGACTAGAGAACGAGCAGTACTTC	CASSLTRLENEQYF
-	TRBV2	-	TRBJ2-3	TGTGTCAGCAGTGAATTTGGGGCCCTCGGGGATACGCAGTATTTT	CVSSEFGALGDTQYF
few	TRBV20-1	-	TRBJ2-4	TGCAGTGCTAGAGATCGGGTCAACATTCAGTACTTC	CSARDRVNIQYF
-	TRBV2	TRBD1	TRBJ1-2	TGTGCCAGCAGGAACTCCGGGACAGTTAACTATGGCTACACCTTC	CASRNSGTVNYGYTF
many	TRBV3-1	-	TRBJ2-5	TGTGCCAGCAGCCCTTCGGGGGGCGCCGGAGAGACCCAGTACTTC	CASSPSGGAGETQYF
-	TRBV4-2	-	TRBJ1-2	TGTGCCAGCAGCTTAGGTACAGGACCAAGGGATGGCTACACCTTC	CASSLGTGPRDGYTF
-	TRBV20-1	-	TRBJ2-2	TGCAGTGCTTTGGGGGGCTCGTCCACCGGGGAGCTGTTTTTT	CSALGGSSTGELFF
-	TRBV11-2	TRBD1	TRBJ1-1	TGTGCCAGCAGTCTGGGGACAGGGGTTACGAACACTGAAGCTTTCTTT	CASSLGTGVTNTEAFF
-	TRBV4-1	-	TRBJ2-1	TGCGCCAGCAGCCAAGTAGTGGGCCCATGGTTCAATGAGCAGTTCTTC	CASSQVVGPWFNEQFF
-	TRBV12-3/TRBV12-4	-	TRBJ2-7	TGTGCCAGCAGTTCATCAGGGGGGGTCTACGAGCAGTACTTC	CASSSSGGVYEQYF
many	TRBV18	-	TRBJ2-4	TGTGCCAGCTCGCCGTTGACGGACATTCAGTACTTC	CASSPLTDIQYF
-	TRBV12-3/TRBV12-4	-	TRBJ1-5	TGTGCCAGCAGTTTATGGGGCGAAGGCAATCAGCCCCAGCATTTT	CASSLWGEGNQPQHF
many	TRBV30	-	TRBJ1-2	TGTGCCTGGAGTACAGGGACTAACTATGGCTACACCTTC	CAWSTGTNYGYTF
many	TRBV5-5	TRBD2	TRBJ2-1	TGTGCCAGCAGCTGGCGACTAGCGGGAGGCCACAATGAGCAGTTCTTC	CASSWRLAGGHNEQFF
-	TRBV12-3/TRBV12-4	-	TRBJ2-5	TGTGCCAGCAGTTTTGGACATTTCAGGACCCAGTACTTC	CASSFGHFRTQYF
many	TRBV30	TRBD1	TRBJ1-5	TGTGCCTGGAGTGCTCCCCGACAGGGACAGCCCCAGCATTTT	CAWSAPRQGQPQHF
-	TRBV3-1	-	TRBJ2-7	TGTGCCAGCAGCCGAAGGGAGGAGAAAGTCGAGCAGTACTTC	CASSRREEKVEQYF
-	TRBV29-1	-	TRBJ2-3	TGCAGCGTTGAGGGGCTAGCGGACAGAAGCACAGATACGCAGTATTTT	CSVEGLADRSTDTQYF
many	TRBV20-1	-	TRBJ2-5	TGCAGTGCTAGCTGGCAGGGGAGAGAGACCCAGTACTTC	CSASWQGRETQYF
many	TRBV28	-	TRBJ1-4	TGTGCCAGCAGGAAGAGTGCCACTGAAAAACTGTTTTTT	CASRKSATEKLFF
many	TRBV27	TRBD2	TRBJ2-7	TGTGCCAGCACCCAAAGGAGCGGGAGGGAGTCTGAGCAGTACTTC	CASTQRSGRESEQYF
many	TRBV28	TRBD2	TRBJ2-5	TGTGCCAGCAGTTTAAGCGGGAGGGAGACCCAGTACTTC	CASSLSGRETQYF
many	TRBV4-1	TRBD1	TRBJ2-7	TGCGCCAGCAGCCTGGCCGGACAGGCATCCTACGAGCAGTACTTC	CASSLAGQASYEQYF
few	TRBV5-1	TRBD1	TRBJ1-1	TGCGCCAGCAGCAGAGGACAGGGGGTGAACACTGAAGCTTTCTTT	CASSRGQGVNTEAFF
many	TRBV2	-	TRBJ1-1	TGTGCCAGCAGGTACAGGAATGAAGCTTTCTTT	CASRYRNEAFF
few	TRBV5-6	TRBD1	TRBJ1-1	TGTGCCAGCAGCCCGCGGACAGGGAAACCTGAAGCTTTCTTT	CASSPRTGKPEAFF
-	TRBV10-3	-	TRBJ2-7	TGTGCCATCAAGACCGGTGGCGGCCGGGACGAGCAGTACTTC	CAIKTGGGRDEQYF
-	TRBV4-1	-	TRBJ2-4	TGCGCCAGCAGCCAAGCCGCGGTACAAAGCATTCAGTACTTC	CASSQAAVQSIQYF
many	TRBV12-3/TRBV12-4	-	TRBJ2-7	TGTGCCAGCAGTTTACTGGGAGGAGGCTACGAGCAGTACTTC	CASSLLGGGYEQYF
-	TRBV10-2	-	TRBJ2-7	TGCGCCAGCAGTGAGTATTTTCTCCAGACTAGATCAGGAGAGCAGTACTTC	CASSEYFLQTRSGEQYF
many	TRBV20-1	-	TRBJ2-3	TGCAGTGCTACGACAGGAACTAGCACAGATACGCAGTATTTT	CSATTGTSTDTQYF
-	TRBV19	TRBD2	TRBJ2-3	TGTGCCAGTAGTCCCTGGACTAGCGGGAGACCAGATACGCAGTATTTT	CASSPWTSGRPDTQYF
many	TRBV12-3/TRBV12-4	TRBD1	TRBJ1-1	TGTGCCAGCAGCCACGACAGGGGTAACACTGAAGCTTTCTTT	CASSHDRGNTEAFF
-	TRBV5-1	TRBD2	TRBJ2-1	TGCGCCAGCAGTCTTCCTAGCGGTGGTTACAATGAGCAGTTCTTC	CASSLPSGGYNEQFF
many	TRBV5-5	-	TRBJ1-6	TGTGCCAGCAGTTCACAGTCGACAGGCACCTATAATTCACCCCTCCACTTT	CASSSQSTGTYNSPLHF
few	TRBV6-5	-	TRBJ1-6	TGTGCCAGCAGTTACACGGGGGTAGAGAATTCACCCCTCCACTTT	CASSYTGVENSPLHF
-	TRBV28	-	TRBJ1-5	TGTGCCAGCACCCCCGCGGGGCAGCCCCAGCATTTT	CASTPAGQPQHF
many	TRBV2	-	TRBJ2-2	TGTGCCAGCTGTTGGGCGAACACCGGGGAGCTGTTTTTT	CASCWANTGELFF
many	TRBV6-1	-	TRBJ1-1	TGTGCCAGCAGCCCTGGGACACACCTTGAAGCTTTCTTT	CASSPGTHLEAFF
many	TRBV2	-	TRBJ2-7	TGTGCCAGCAGTGGCAAAGGGACGGTGAGCTCCTACGAGCAGTACTTC	CASSGKGTVSSYEQYF
many	TRBV3-1	TRBD2	TRBJ2-7	TGTGCCAGCAGCCAAAGCTGGGGAGGGACCTACGAGCAGTACTTC	CASSQSWGGTYEQYF
many	TRBV24-1	TRBD1	TRBJ2-1	TGTGCCACCAGTGACCCGGACAGGGCCTACAATGAGCAGTTCTTC	CATSDPDRAYNEQFF
many	TRBV29-1	-	TRBJ1-1	TGCAGCGTTGGATTGGGGGGCACTGAAGCTTTCTTT	CSVGLGGTEAFF
many	TRBV11-1	-	TRBJ2-1	TGTGCCAGCAGCTTAGCGGAAGGGAGGCTTAAGCAGTTCTTC	CASSLAEGRLKQFF
many	TRBV30	-	TRBJ2-7	TGTGCCTGGGACAGGTGGGGGCCCTACGAGCAGTACTTC	CAWDRWGPYEQYF
many	TRBV11-2	-	TRBJ2-1	TGTGCCAGCAGCTTAGGGGGAGCTGGGGTAGAGCAGTTCTTC	CASSLGGAGVEQFF
many	TRBV28	TRBD1	TRBJ1-5	TGTGCCAGCACCCGTCCCCGGACAGGGTTCAATCAGCCCCAGCATTTT	CASTRPRTGFNQPQHF
many	TRBV29-1	-	TRBJ2-4	TGCAGCGTTGGATGGGGAGCCAAAAACATTCAGTACTTC	CSVGWGAKNIQYF
many	TRBV2	-	TRBJ1-4	TGTGCCAGCAGTGGCCGGTCGAGTGAAAAACTGTTTTTT	CASSGRSSEKLFF
many	TRBV11-2	TRBD1	TRBJ1-5	TGTGCCAGCAGCGCCGGACAGGGTAGGCCCCAGCATTTT	CASSAGQGRPQHF
-	TRBV19	TRBD2	TRBJ2-5	TGTGCCAGTAGTTCGCTGGCGGGAGGGAAAGAGACCCAGTACTTC	CASSSLAGGKETQYF
few	TRBV10-1	-	TRBJ2-7	TGCGCCAGCAGCCCTGCCGTGGAGCAGTACTTC	CASSPAVEQYF
many	TRBV20-1	TRBD1	TRBJ2-4	TGCAGTCCCGGGGACAGAGTATCCAAAAACATTCAGTACTTC	CSPGDRVSKNIQYF
many	TRBV20-1	TRBD2	TRBJ2-1	TGCAGTGCTAGTCTATTAGCGGGAGGATTCAATGAGCAGTTCTTC	CSASLLAGGFNEQFF
few	TRBV5-5	-	TRBJ2-3	TGTGCCAGCAGATTTGAGGGCACAGATACGCAGTATTTT	CASRFEGTDTQYF